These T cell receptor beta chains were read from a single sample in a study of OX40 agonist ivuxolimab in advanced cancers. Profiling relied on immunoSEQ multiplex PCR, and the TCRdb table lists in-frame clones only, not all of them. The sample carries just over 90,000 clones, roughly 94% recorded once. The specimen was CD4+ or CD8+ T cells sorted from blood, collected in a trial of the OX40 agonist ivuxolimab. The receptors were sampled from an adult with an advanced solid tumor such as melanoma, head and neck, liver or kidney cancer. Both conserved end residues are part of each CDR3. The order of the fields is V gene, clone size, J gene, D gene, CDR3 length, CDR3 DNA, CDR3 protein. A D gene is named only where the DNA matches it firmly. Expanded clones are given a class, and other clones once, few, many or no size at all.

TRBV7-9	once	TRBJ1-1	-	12	TGTGCCAGCAGCGGGAGTACTCCTGAAGCTTTCTTT	CASSGSTPEAFF
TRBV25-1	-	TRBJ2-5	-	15	TGTGCCAGCAGTGAATATCAGCGCGTGCAAGAGACCCAGTACTTC	CASSEYQRVQETQYF
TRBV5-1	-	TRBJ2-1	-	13	TGCGCCAGCAGCTTGAACAGCTACAATGAGCAGTTCTTC	CASSLNSYNEQFF
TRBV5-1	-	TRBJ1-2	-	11	TGCGCCAGCAGCATTGGAGAGGGCTACACCTTC	CASSIGEGYTF
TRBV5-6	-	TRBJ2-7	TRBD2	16	TGTGCCAGCAGCTTGGGGCTTAGCGGGACGACCTACGAGCAGTACTTC	CASSLGLSGTTYEQYF
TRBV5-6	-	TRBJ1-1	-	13	TGTGCCAGCAGCTTGCCGGCGGGCACTGAAGCTTTCTTT	CASSLPAGTEAFF
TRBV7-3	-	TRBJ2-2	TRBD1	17	TGTGCCAGCAGCTCCACAGGGGGCGCTTTAAACACCGGGGAGCTGTTTTTT	CASSSTGGALNTGELFF
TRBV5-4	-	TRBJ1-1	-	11	TGTGCCAGCAGCTTGAACACTGAAGCTTTCTTT	CASSLNTEAFF
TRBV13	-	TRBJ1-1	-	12	TGTGCCAGCAGCCCAAGCCTAACTGAAGCTTTCTTT	CASSPSLTEAFF
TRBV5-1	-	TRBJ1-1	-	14	TGCGCCAGCAGCCCTACTCGACAGGTCCCTGAAGCTTTCTTT	CASSPTRQVPEAFF
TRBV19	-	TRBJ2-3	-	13	TGTGCCAGTAGTATTCCCACTATTGATACGCAGTATTTT	CASSIPTIDTQYF
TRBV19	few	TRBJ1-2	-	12	TGTGCCAGTAGTATACTCATGGGAGGCTACACCTTC	CASSILMGGYTF
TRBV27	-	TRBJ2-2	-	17	TGTGCCAGCAGTTTTCAGGGCGAACCCGCGATCACCGGGGAGCTGTTTTTT	CASSFQGEPAITGELFF
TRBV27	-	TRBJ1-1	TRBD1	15	TGTGCCAGCGGCCTGACAGGGGGCGGTAACACTGAAGCTTTCTTT	CASGLTGGGNTEAFF
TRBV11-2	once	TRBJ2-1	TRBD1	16	TGTGCCAGCAGCCCTTATATTGGGACAGGGAACAATGAGCAGTTCTTC	CASSPYIGTGNNEQFF
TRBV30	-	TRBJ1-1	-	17	TGTGCCTGGAGCGTACCCTGGCAGGTCCTAATGAACACTGAAGCTTTCTTT	CAWSVPWQVLMNTEAFF
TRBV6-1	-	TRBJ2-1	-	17	TGTGCCAGCAGTGAAGCTGAGACGAGAAGTTGGTACAATGAGCAGTTCTTC	CASSEAETRSWYNEQFF
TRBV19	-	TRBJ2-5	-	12	TGTGCCAGTAGTATAGACCAAGAGACCCAGTACTTC	CASSIDQETQYF
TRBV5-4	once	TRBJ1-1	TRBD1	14	TGTGCCAGCAGCCCCCGGACAGGGAGCACTGAAGCTTTCTTT	CASSPRTGSTEAFF
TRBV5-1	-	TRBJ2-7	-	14	TGCGCCAGCAGCTCACAACTGAACTCCTACGAGCAGTACTTC	CASSSQLNSYEQYF
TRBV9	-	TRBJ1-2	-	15	TGTGCCAGCAGCGTAGGGTTTGGGGGATACGATGGCTACACCTTC	CASSVGFGGYDGYTF
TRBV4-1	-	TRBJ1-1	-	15	TGCGCCAGCAGCCAAGTCTCGGGGGGCGGCACTGAAGCTTTCTTT	CASSQVSGGGTEAFF